This T cell receptor (beta chain) was captured in a study of T cells after yellow fever vaccination. TCRdb ran MiXCR on the 5' RACE reads and lists one entry per CDR3 protein. The data contain approximately 110,000 distinct CDR3 sequences, around 8% of them seen just once; the ten biggest clones take up about 25%. In its sample, this clonotype was seen many times. Germline CDR1 reads DFQATT; CDR2 reads SNEGSKA (reference sequence). The CDR3 runs to 14 residues. V lost 0 bases and J lost 3, with 12 bases in between. The sample was CD8+ T cells sorted from PBMCs, taken 45 days after the yellow fever booster vaccination. The chain carries TRBV20-1 and TRBJ2-7; the D is unclear. The clonotype comes from a man aged 30-40 years who received the YFV17D yellow fever vaccine. CDR3 sequence: CSARDRSVLYEQYF. The CDR3 coding sequence is TGCAGTGCTAGAGATCGGTCGGTACTCTACGAGCAGTACTTC.